This section outlines one TCR beta chain sequence together with its context. The patients had localized lung adenocarcinoma, a non-small cell subtype. This CDR3 has 15 residues. From germline, CDR1 is MNHEY and CDR2 SMNVEV (reference sequence). This entry comes from a study of CD4 and CD8 cells across lung adenocarcinoma regions. Via MiXCR, TCRdb re-called the PCR reads, giving one row per CDR3 protein. The table shows about 12,000 distinct CDR3 sequences, with around 50% occurring only once. Sequenced sample: CD8+ T cells from the margin of a lung tumor. The origin of this receptor is a male donor with lung adenocarcinoma. The CD4 and CD8 labels of this study may be unreliable. V gene TRBV27 combines with J gene TRBJ2-1; a weak D match, TRBD2 (6 bases). The DNA end is a closer match to TRBJ2-5, so the J assignment may be wrong. CDR3 in DNA: TGTGCCGGGGGTTTCGGGAGCCATGGCCAGGACACCCAGTACTTC. It translates to CAGGFGSHGQDTQYF.